This T cell receptor (beta chain) is drawn from a study of blood T cell repertoires in COVID-19. About the research overall: COVID-19 samples collected from the United States, Italy and Spain covered acute and convalescent phases.

This clone was detected a few times. Original processing notes: Amplification with reference gene primers provided the estimates of nucleated cell counts. Generated by immunoSEQ multiplex PCR, the TCRdb table keeps only in-frame clones and is missing some. The V and J calls and clone size were taken over from that table, and D and trimming were inferred from the DNA. The sample carries 50,000 to 65,000 clones, 70% to 90% recorded once. This CDR3 contains 15 residues. From germline, CDR1 is MGHRA and CDR2 YSYEKL. V was trimmed by 1 base and J by 5 bases, leaving 15 bases between them. The clonotype comes from a man aged 65 to 79 with acute or convalescent COVID-19. The chain couples TRBV4-1 to TRBJ2-7; D might be TRBD1 (5 bases). The sample comprised peripheral blood. The CDR3 loop is CASSQGPQQENEQYF. The CDR3, as DNA: TGCGCCAGCAGCCAAGGCCCCCAACAGGAGAACGAGCAGTACTTC.